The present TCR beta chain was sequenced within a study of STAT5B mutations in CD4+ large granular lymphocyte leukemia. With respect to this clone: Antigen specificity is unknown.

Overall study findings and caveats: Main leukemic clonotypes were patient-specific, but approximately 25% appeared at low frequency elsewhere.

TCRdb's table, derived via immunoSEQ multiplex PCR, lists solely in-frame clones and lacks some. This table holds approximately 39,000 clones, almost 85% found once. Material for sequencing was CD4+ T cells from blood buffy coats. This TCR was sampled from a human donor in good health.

The CDR3 DNA follows: TGCGCCAGCAGCTTGGATCAGGGGAGATATGGCTACACCTTC. This codes for CASSLDQGRYGYTF. V and J are TRBV5-1 and TRBJ1-2, with D perhaps matching TRBD1 (6 bases). Germline CDR1 is SGHRS and CDR2 is YFSETQ. V gave up 0 bases and J gave up 5 bases, with 11 bases separating them. CDR3 length equals 14 residues.